This T cell receptor beta chain was identified during a study of blood T cells in healthy people across ages. A second PCR, run for about 7 to 11 cycles, used a sample-barcoded 5' primer plus a J-beta primer mix. A single record per CDR3 protein comes from TCRdb applying MiXCR to the 5' RACE reads. This sample yields about 1.4 million distinct CDR3 sequences, of which 59% are seen a single time; 5% to 7% belongs to the top ten. V trimming: 4 bases; J trimming: 4 bases; junction bases outside the gene matches: 16. Germline CDR1 and CDR2: PRHDT and FYEKMQ (reference sequence). The CDR3 spans 18 residues.

This chain uses TRBV13 with TRBJ2-3; 8 bases are a match to TRBD2. The TCR was taken from a man younger than 35 in good health. Sample: blood. For the CDR3, the DNA is TGTGCCAGCAGCTCCCCGTTTACGGAGCGGGAGCTTCCAGATACGCAGTATTTT. Its protein is CASSSPFTERELPDTQYF.